Below, one TCR beta chain is given with its context. Its antigen is undetermined. The data are from a study of blood T cells in healthy people across ages. Whole-study results and caveats: Because sorting was not performed, PBMCs prevented conclusive naive versus antigen-experienced comparison. Naive T cell percentage strongly correlated with TCR beta diversity.

Trimming left V 0 bases short and J 14 bases short, with 15 bases between. The length of the CDR3 is 13 residues. Germline lookup yields CDR1 SGHRS and CDR2 YFSETQ. The second PCR ran about 6 to 11 cycles with a sample-barcoded 5' primer and J-beta primers. From the 5' RACE reads, TCRdb called clonotypes with MiXCR, one entry per CDR3 protein. The sample comprises 910,000 or so distinct CDR3 sequences, roughly 51% of which are singletons, and about 20% rests with the top ten. The origin of this receptor is a woman aged 60-70 years in good health. V is TRBV5-1 and J is TRBJ2-4, with a tentative D call TRBD2 (6 bases). What was sequenced was blood. CDR3 loop: CASSLVDGSLKYF. The CDR3 bases are TGCGCCAGCAGCTTGGTGGACGGGAGCCTGAAGTACTTC.